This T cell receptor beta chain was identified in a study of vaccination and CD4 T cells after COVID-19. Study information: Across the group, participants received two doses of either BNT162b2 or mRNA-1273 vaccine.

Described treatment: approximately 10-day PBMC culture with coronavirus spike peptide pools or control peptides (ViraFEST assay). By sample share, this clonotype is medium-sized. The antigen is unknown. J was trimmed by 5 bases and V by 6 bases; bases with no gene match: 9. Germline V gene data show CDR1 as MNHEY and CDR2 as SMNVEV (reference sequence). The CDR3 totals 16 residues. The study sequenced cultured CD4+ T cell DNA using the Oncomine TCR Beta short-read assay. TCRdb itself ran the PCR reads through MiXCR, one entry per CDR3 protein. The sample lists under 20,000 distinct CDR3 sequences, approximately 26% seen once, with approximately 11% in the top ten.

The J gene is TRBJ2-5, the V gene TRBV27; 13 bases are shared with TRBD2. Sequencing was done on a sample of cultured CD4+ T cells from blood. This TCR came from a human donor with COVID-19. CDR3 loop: CASSSILAGGRETQYF. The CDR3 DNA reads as TGTGCCAGCAGCTCCATACTAGCGGGGGGGAGGGAGACCCAGTACTTC.